This T cell receptor beta chain was sequenced in a study of cytomegalovirus exposure and HLA in healthy donors. The CDR3 spans 15 residues. Germline V lookup: CDR1 SNHLY, CDR2 FYNNEI. V lost 4 bases and J 7 bases, leaving 14 bases between the germline ends. A multiplex PCR was run with 60 Vbeta primers and 13 Jbeta primers. Generated by immunoSEQ multiplex PCR, the TCRdb table keeps only in-frame clones and is missing some. Its listing shows roughly 84,000 clones. The J gene is TRBJ1-6, the V gene TRBV2; D remains unclear. The TCR sequence derives from a man aged 50 or older in good health and CMV-seronegative. Input material: PBMCs. The CDR3 reads CASSAPDGENSPLHF. CDR3 DNA sequence: TGTGCCAGCAGTGCCCCGGACGGGGAAAATTCACCCCTCCACTTT. The variable domain in full, with the rest retrieved from reference TRBV2 and TRBJ1-6, is EPEVTQTPSHQVTQMGQEVILRCVPISNHLYFYWYRQILGQKVEFLVSFYNNEISEKSEIFDDQFSVERPDGSNFTLKIRSTKLEDSAMYFCASSAPDGENSPLHFGNGTRLTVT.